The present TCR beta chain was sequenced within a study of cytotoxic CD8 clonotypes in ibrutinib-treated CLL. The overall study: Investigators collected response samples after a median roughly 13 months of treatment, range 6 to 36.

Method: immunoSEQ multiplex PCR; TCRdb's copy keeps in-frame clones and lacks some. In the table there are tens of thousands of clones, around 68% of which are singletons. Study conclusions and caveats: There were differences in sampling times between sustained-remission and progressing patients. Clonotypes that were public were uncommon, and they contracted or stayed stable on treatment. Clonality went up at the time of ibrutinib response, stayed stable in sustained remission, and later dropped back toward its baseline level at progression.

Losses at the gene ends were 7 bases for V and 4 bases for J; bases not matched to a gene: 7. Germline assignment: CDR1 ENHRY and CDR2 SYGVKD. The CDR3 is 16 amino acids. Worth noting for this clone: Its cognate antigen is unknown.

This material consisted of PBMCs, taken after 12 months of ibrutinib treatment. The chain joins TRBV10-3 to TRBJ2-3; 14 nucleotides align to TRBD2. This receptor was taken from a human donor with chronic lymphocytic leukemia. The CDR3, as DNA: TGTGCCATCACCGGAGGGACTAGCGGGAGCGCAGATACGCAGTATTTT. It yields the protein CAITGGTSGSADTQYF.